The 30 T cell receptor beta chains reported below all come from one sample, sequenced in a study of sequential checkpoint blockade in melanoma. This sample's treatment: randomized to nivolumab then ipilimumab (arm A) or the reverse (arm B). Sequenced by immunoSEQ multiplex PCR; TCRdb stores in-frame clones only, minus some. Here the sample spans some 21,000 clones, more than 75% being singletons. Here the sequenced sample was CD8+ T cells sorted from blood (inferred from file names), taken from a patient given nivolumab and ipilimumab in sequence. The receptors shown here come from a human donor with melanoma.

V gene TRBV18 combines with J gene TRBJ1-1; a weak D match, TRBD1 (6 bases). Germline V gene data show CDR1 as KGHSH and CDR2 as LQKENI. V lost 4 bases, J lost 7 bases, and 16 bases lay in between. The length of the CDR3 is 14 residues. The CDR3 loop is CASSQGGHSYEAFF. CDR3 sequence (DNA): TGTGCCAGCTCACAAGGGGGACACTCCTATGAAGCTTTCTTT.

The chain uses TRBV6-5 and TRBJ1-2, with D possibly being TRBD1 (6 bases). CDR3 length equals 15 residues. V was trimmed by 3 bases and J by 8 bases, leaving 19 bases between them. Germline values: CDR1 MNHEY, CDR2 SVGAGI. This chain's CDR3 is CASSYQRGGKEGYTF. CDR3 sequence (DNA): TGTGCCAGCAGTTATCAGCGAGGGGGTAAAGAGGGCTACACCTTC.

This clone was found once. The chain is built from TRBV5-4 and TRBJ2-4, with 14 positions matching TRBD2. The CDR3 loop spans 16 amino acids. The junction had 0 bases not matched to a gene; V was cut back by 3 bases and J by 1 base. Germline V gene data show CDR1 as SGHNT and CDR2 as YYREEE (reference sequence). CDR3 residues: CASSWTSGRAKNIQYF. Here the CDR3 DNA reads TGTGCCAGCAGCTGGACTAGCGGGAGGGCCAAAAACATTCAGTACTTC.

V usage is TRBV5-5 and J usage is TRBJ2-7; weak D call: TRBD1 (6 bases). Germline V gene sequence: CDR1 SGHKS, CDR2 YYEKEE (reference sequence). The CDR3 runs 13 residues. The V end lost 5 bases, the J end lost 1 base, and 10 bases lay between the germline ends. CDR3 amino acids: CASSYGQSYEQYF. Written as DNA, the CDR3 is TGTGCCAGCAGTTATGGACAGTCCTACGAGCAGTACTTC.

J is TRBJ2-1 and V is TRBV28, with 11 positions matching TRBD1. CDR3 size: 18 residues. Per germline, CDR1 MDHEN and CDR2 SYDVKM. Unmatched junction bases numbered 9, after V lost 5 bases and J lost 0 bases. The CDR3 sequence is CASSGTGTGGLSYNEQFF. DNA of the CDR3: TGTGCCAGCAGTGGAACCGGGACAGGGGGACTCTCCTACAATGAGCAGTTCTTC.

The rearrangement uses TRBV5-1 and TRBJ2-3; 8 bases map to TRBD2. V gave up 1 base and J gave up 2 bases; unmatched junction bases: 3. This CDR3 spans 15 amino acids. Germline V lookup: CDR1 SGHRS, CDR2 YFSETQ. CDR3: CASSLSSGPTDTQYF. As DNA, the CDR3 is TGCGCCAGCAGCTTGTCTAGCGGGCCCACAGATACGCAGTATTTT.

The chain has TRBV19 and TRBJ1-1; 9 positions match TRBD1. CDR3 length equals 16 residues. Trimming cost V 6 bases and J 11 bases; bases outside gene matches: 19. Germline CDR1 is LNHDA and CDR2 is SQIVND (reference sequence). The CDR3 reads CASSLVGRQGGSAAFF. CDR3 DNA: TGTGCCAGTAGCCTGGTGGGCAGACAGGGGGGGAGCGCGGCTTTCTTT.

This clone appeared a single time. J is TRBJ1-1 and V is TRBV6-4, with a possible D match to TRBD1 (6 bases). The CDR3 contains 13 residues. Trimming removed 6 bases at V and 4 bases at J, with 12 bases between. The germline V gene encodes CDR1 MRHNA and CDR2 SNTAGT. CDR3 nucleotide sequence: TGTGCCAGCAGGGGGAGGGGGGGCACTGAAGCTTTCTTT. It encodes CASRGRGGTEAFF.

Only one count was recorded for this clone. This chain links TRBV5-1 with TRBJ1-5; perhaps TRBD1 as D (5 bases). Germline V gene lookup returns CDR1 SGHRS and CDR2 YFSETQ. V was cut by 0 bases and J by 0 bases, with 13 bases left in between. The CDR3 contains 17 residues. The CDR3 loop reads CASSLVPPGLSNQPQHF. The CDR3 coding sequence is TGCGCCAGCAGCTTGGTACCCCCGGGACTTAGCAATCAGCCCCAGCATTTT.

This clone was seen once. For the CDR3, the DNA is TGTGCCACCAGCACCTATGTAGCGGACCAAGAGACCCAGTACTTC. Translating it yields CATSTYVADQETQYF. The chain couples TRBV15 to TRBJ2-5; a weak D match, TRBD2 (6 bases). Trimming cost V 4 bases and J 0 bases, with 12 bases left between them. Looked up from germline, CDR1 is LNHNV and CDR2 is YYDKDF (reference sequence). The CDR3 extends over 15 amino acids.

The CDR3 sequence: CASSIASGRAGYTQYF. CDR3 DNA sequence: TGTGCCAGTAGTATAGCTAGCGGGAGGGCCGGGTATACGCAGTATTTT. The chain recombines TRBV19 with TRBJ2-3; 12 nucleotides match TRBD2. Losses at the gene ends were 1 base for V and 7 bases for J; bases not matched to a gene: 6. Germline V gene data show CDR1 as LNHDA and CDR2 as SQIVND (reference sequence). The CDR3 totals 16 residues.

The V call is TRBV19, the J call TRBJ1-2; 7 nucleotides line up with TRBD1. V lost 7 bases and J lost 4; bases outside the gene matches: 15. The CDR3 runs 16 residues. Germline lookup yields CDR1 LNHDA and CDR2 SQIVND (reference sequence). CDR3 DNA sequence: TGTGCCAGTATTGGGACAGAAGGAGTTGCAACCTATGGCTACACCTTC. Translating gives CASIGTEGVATYGYTF.

The chain carries TRBV29-1 and TRBJ2-7, with no clear D. Germline V gives CDR1 SQVTM, CDR2 ANQGSEA. The length of the CDR3 is 14 residues. V lost 7 bases and J lost 7, with 23 bases in between. Here the CDR3 DNA reads TGCAGCGCTGCCTTAACCGCGGTCCTCGGGGAGCAGTACTTC. Its translation is CSAALTAVLGEQYF.

The rearrangement links TRBV6-5 to TRBJ1-1; the D gene is possibly TRBD1 (5 bases). CDR1 and CDR2 (germline): MNHEY, SVGAGI. The CDR3 is 13 residues long. Between the trimmed V and J ends, which lost 4 bases and 5 bases, there was a span of 11 bases. The CDR3 DNA is TGTGCCAGCAGTTGGCAACAGGCGACTGAAGCTTTCTTT. This sequence encodes CASSWQQATEAFF.

J is TRBJ1-1 and V is TRBV5-1, with TRBD1 identical over 8 bases. From germline, CDR1 is SGHRS and CDR2 YFSETQ. The CDR3 extends over 14 amino acids. J lost 7 bases, V lost 2 bases, and 7 bases had no gene match. The CDR3 DNA reads as TGCGCCAGCAGCTTTAACGGACAGGGTGGTGAAGCTTTCTTT. The encoded protein is CASSFNGQGGEAFF.

The J gene is TRBJ1-5, the V gene TRBV2; the match to TRBD1 covers 10 bases. This CDR3 region has 15 residues. After removal of 7 bases from V and 2 bases from J, the junction contained 5 bases not matched to a gene. Germline V gene sequence: CDR1 SNHLY, CDR2 FYNNEI. CDR3 residues: CASTDRGRGNQPQHF. The CDR3 region has the DNA TGTGCCAGCACGGACAGGGGGAGAGGCAATCAGCCCCAGCATTTT.

The V gene is TRBV29-1, the J gene TRBJ1-1; 7 nucleotides line up with TRBD1. The CDR3 sequence is 13 residues long. The V and J ends lost 4 bases and 1 base, in that order; junction bases with no gene match: 3. CDR1 is SQVTM and CDR2 is ANQGSEA in the germline V gene. CDR3 coding DNA: TGCAGCGTTGTAAGGGACAGGAACACTGAAGCTTTCTTT. Encoded protein: CSVVRDRNTEAFF.

This clone was found once. V gene TRBV5-6 combines with J gene TRBJ1-6; D ambiguous. Trimming removed 1 base at V and 7 bases at J, with 24 bases between. CDR1 SGHDT and CDR2 YYEEEE come from the germline V gene. The CDR3 spans 19 residues. CDR3 sequence: CASSLSLAGSFRSNSPLHF. Here the CDR3 DNA reads TGTGCCAGCAGCTTGTCACTTGCAGGATCCTTCAGGTCGAATTCACCCCTCCACTTT. Supplemented by reference TRBV5-6 and TRBJ1-6, the full variable domain reads DAGVTQSPTHLIKTRGQQVTLRCSPKSGHDTVSWYQQALGQGPQFIFQYYEEEERQRGNFPDRFSGHQFPNYSSELNVNALLLGDSALYLCASSLSLAGSFRSNSPLHFGNGTRLTVT.

The V call is TRBV25-1, the J call TRBJ1-1; no clear D. The CDR3 is made up of 17 amino acids. Germline values: CDR1 MGHDK, CDR2 SYGVNS. V was clipped by 4 bases and J by 1 base, with 19 bases between them. The chain's CDR3 is CASSGDLGLLPNTEAFF. The CDR3, as DNA: TGTGCCAGCAGTGGGGATCTCGGACTGTTGCCGAACACTGAAGCTTTCTTT.

The genes are TRBV14 and TRBJ2-1; 7 bases align to TRBD2. The germline V gene encodes CDR1 SGHDN and CDR2 FVKESK. The V and J ends lost 3 bases and 3 bases, in that order; junction bases with no gene match: 8. The CDR3 length is 16 residues. The CDR3 DNA reads as TGTGCCAGCAGCCACCTCGGGACTACGGGCTACAATGAGCAGTTCTTC. This translates into CASSHLGTTGYNEQFF.

The J gene is TRBJ1-5, the V gene TRBV6-6; D not resolved. The CDR3 is made up of 13 amino acids. Germline V gene lookup returns CDR1 MNHNY and CDR2 SVGAGI (reference sequence). V lost 2 bases, J lost 4 bases, and 6 bases lay in between. For the CDR3, the DNA is TGTGCCAGCAGTTACGAAGCAAATCAGCCCCAGCATTTT. It yields the protein CASSYEANQPQHF.

The V call is TRBV9, the J call TRBJ2-1, with 8 bases fitting TRBD2. CDR1 is SGDLS, CDR2 YYNGEE, per germline. This CDR3 spans 15 amino acids. J lost 4 bases, V lost 2 bases, and 5 bases had no gene match. This CDR3 is CASSVSGLVYNEQFF. The CDR3 nucleotides are TGTGCCAGCAGCGTCTCGGGACTAGTTTACAATGAGCAGTTCTTC.

The CDR3 loop is CASSVGDSATNEKLFF. CDR3 nucleotide sequence: TGTGCCAGCAGCGTTGGGGACAGCGCAACTAATGAAAAACTGTTTTTT. The chain joins TRBV9 to TRBJ1-4; 7 bases fit TRBD1. The junction had 4 bases not matched to a gene; V was cut back by 2 bases and J by 0 bases. The CDR3 has 16 residues. Germline V CDR1 and CDR2: SGDLS, YYNGEE.

The table lists this clone with a few counts. V gene TRBV28 combines with J gene TRBJ1-1; possible D gene TRBD1, 6 bases. V shed 7 bases and J shed 2 bases, with 23 bases lying between them. CDR1 and CDR2 from the germline V gene are MDHEN and SYDVKM. The CDR3 is made up of 17 amino acids. The CDR3 coding sequence is TGTGCCAGCACCCGGCCGGGGGGCGCAAAGGGAAACACTGAAGCTTTCTTT. Residues: CASTRPGGAKGNTEAFF. Full variable domain (remainder filled in from reference TRBV28 and TRBJ1-1): DVKVTQSSRYLVKRTGEKVFLECVQDMDHENMFWYRQDPGLGLRLIYFSYDVKMKEKGDIPEGYSVSREKKERFSLILESASTNQTSMYLCASTRPGGAKGNTEAFFGQGTRLTVV.

CDR3 in amino acids: CASSDSTGNSYEQYF. CDR3 in DNA: TGTGCCAGCAGTGACTCCACAGGTAACTCCTACGAGCAGTACTTC. This sequence joins TRBV6-4 and TRBJ2-7; D possibly corresponds to TRBD1 (5 bases). From germline, CDR1 is MRHNA and CDR2 SNTAGT. This CDR3 comprises 15 residues. V was cut by 0 bases and J by 0 bases, with 9 bases left in between.

The chain combines TRBV27 with TRBJ1-2; 10 positions agree with TRBD1. Germline V gene lookup returns CDR1 MNHEY and CDR2 SMNVEV (reference sequence). Unmatched junction bases numbered 10, after V lost 5 bases and J lost 7 bases. The CDR3 spans 15 residues. The CDR3 loop is CASSAPGQGIGGYTF. As DNA, the CDR3 is TGTGCCAGCAGTGCTCCGGGACAGGGGATAGGTGGCTACACCTTC.

The chain carries TRBV7-9 and TRBJ2-3; D is ambiguous. V lost 2 bases and J 1 base, leaving 10 bases between the germline ends. CDR1 and CDR2 from the germline V gene are SEHNR and FQNEAQ (reference sequence). The CDR3 totals 15 residues. This CDR3 is CASSLSLPGTDTQYF. The CDR3 DNA follows: TGTGCCAGCAGCTTATCTCTCCCCGGCACAGATACGCAGTATTTT.

The table lists this clone with a few counts. The rearrangement joins TRBV6-1 to TRBJ2-1, with a possible D match to TRBD2 (5 bases). The germline CDR1 and CDR2 sequences are MNHNS and SASEGT. The CDR3 is made up of 15 amino acids. V lost 6 bases, J lost 5 bases, and 17 bases lay in between. CDR3 DNA sequence: TGTGCCAGCAGGATCATAGCGCCGTCAAACAATGAGCAGTTCTTC. It is translated as CASRIIAPSNNEQFF.

The V call is TRBV28, the J call TRBJ2-3; D unclear. Trimming removed 7 bases at V and 5 bases at J, with 10 bases between. The germline CDR1 and CDR2 sequences are MDHEN and SYDVKM. The CDR3 is 12 residues long. CDR3 nucleotide sequence: TGTGCCAGCACCCGATCGGGAGATACGCAGTATTTT. This encodes CASTRSGDTQYF.

The chain combines TRBV19 with TRBJ2-3; D possibly corresponds to TRBD2 (5 bases). The germline gives CDR1 LNHDA, CDR2 SQIVND (reference sequence). The ends were cut back, 4 bases at V and 1 base at J, with 9 bases in the middle. CDR3 size: 14 residues. The CDR3 sequence is CASSTGVRTDTQYF. CDR3 in DNA: TGTGCCAGTAGTACCGGGGTTCGCACAGATACGCAGTATTTT.